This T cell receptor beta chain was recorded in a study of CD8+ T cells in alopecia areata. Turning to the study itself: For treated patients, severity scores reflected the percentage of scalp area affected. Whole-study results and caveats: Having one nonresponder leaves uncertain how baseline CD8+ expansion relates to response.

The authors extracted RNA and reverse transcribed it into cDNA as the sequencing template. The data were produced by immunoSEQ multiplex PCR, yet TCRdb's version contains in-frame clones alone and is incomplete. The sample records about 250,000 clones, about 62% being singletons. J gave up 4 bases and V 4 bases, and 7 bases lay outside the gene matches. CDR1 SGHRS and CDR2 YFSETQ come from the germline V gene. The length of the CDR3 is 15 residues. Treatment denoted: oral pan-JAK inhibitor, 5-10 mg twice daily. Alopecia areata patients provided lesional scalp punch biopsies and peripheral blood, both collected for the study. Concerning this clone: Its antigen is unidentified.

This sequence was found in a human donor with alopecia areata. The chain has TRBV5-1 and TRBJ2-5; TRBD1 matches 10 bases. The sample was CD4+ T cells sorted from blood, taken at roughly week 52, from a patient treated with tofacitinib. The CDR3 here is CASSISGTGAETQYF. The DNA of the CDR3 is TGCGCCAGCAGCATCTCCGGGACAGGGGCAGAGACCCAGTACTTC. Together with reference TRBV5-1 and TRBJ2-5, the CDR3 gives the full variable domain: KAGVTQTPRYLIKTRGQQVTLSCSPISGHRSVSWYQQTPGQGLQFLFEYFSETQRNKGNFPGRFSGRQFSNSRSEMNVSTLELGDSALYLCASSISGTGAETQYFGPGTRLLVL.